This T cell receptor beta chain emerged from a study of PD-1 blockade in classical Hodgkin lymphoma. Time point: cycle 4 day 1 (C4D1), after more than five weeks of nivolumab. All trial patients relapsed after autologous stem cell transplantation. By magnetic negative selection, CD4+ T cells were purified from thawed PBMCs. Measured with immunoSEQ multiplex PCR; TCRdb has only the in-frame clones, and not every one. The data hold 25,000 to 35,000 clones, with about 88% observed a single time. The CDR3 loop spans 13 amino acids. The V gene's germline CDR1 is SQVTM and CDR2 ANQGSEA. Trimming took 4 bases from V and 2 from J, leaving 11 bases between them. Concerning this clone itself: The antigen is undetermined.

General study results and limits: By C4D1 there was a significant rise in CD4+ TCR diversity but not in CD8+ TCR diversity.

Sequenced material: CD4+ T cells from blood, taken before the fourth cycle of nivolumab. V is TRBV29-1 and J is TRBJ1-2; possibly TRBD1 for D (5 bases). This receptor was identified in a human donor with classical Hodgkin lymphoma. The CDR3 DNA sequence: TGCAGCGTTGTTTCGGGGGGAAACTATGGCTACACCTTC. Its translation: CSVVSGGNYGYTF. The variable domain in full, completed from reference TRBV29-1 and TRBJ1-2, reads SAVISQKPSRDICQRGTSLTIQCQVDSQVTMMFWYRQQPGQSLTLIATANQGSEATYESGFVIDKFPISRPNLTFSTLTVSNMSPEDSSIYLCSVVSGGNYGYTFGSGTRLTVV.